Below, 30 T cell receptor beta chains from the same sample are listed, as sequenced in a study of OX40 agonist ivuxolimab in advanced cancers. Method: immunoSEQ multiplex PCR; TCRdb's copy keeps in-frame clones and lacks some. The sample lists fewer than 45,000 clones, 70% to 90% occurring once. The sample consisted of CD4+ or CD8+ T cells sorted from blood, taken in a trial of the OX40 agonist ivuxolimab. All receptors derive from an adult with an advanced solid tumor such as melanoma, head and neck, liver or kidney cancer.

The chain carries TRBV27 and TRBJ1-5; tentative D call: TRBD1 (5 bases). The CDR3 extends over 15 amino acids. V was pared by 9 bases and J by 4 bases, with 19 bases between. Per germline, CDR1 MNHEY and CDR2 SMNVEV (reference sequence). CDR3 nucleotides: TGTGCCAGGCGCCCGAGCGGGGCACGAAATCAGCCCCAGCATTTT. Amino acids: CARRPSGARNQPQHF.

The chain is built from TRBV28 and TRBJ2-5; 10 bases are a match to TRBD2. The J call is doubtful: the DNA matches TRBJ2-7 better. The germline V gene encodes CDR1 MDHEN and CDR2 SYDVKM. This CDR3 has 17 amino acids. The chain's CDR3 is CASSLKFRTSGSYEQYF. In nucleotides, the CDR3 is TGTGCCAGCAGTTTGAAGTTCAGGACTAGCGGTTCCTACGAGCAGTACTTC.

The chain recombines TRBV28 with TRBJ1-5, with 7 bases fitting TRBD1. The germline CDR1 and CDR2 sequences are MDHEN and SYDVKM. CDR3 length: 14 residues. After removal of 5 bases from V and 7 bases from J, the junction contained 8 bases not matched to a gene. CDR3 protein: CASSPRSGGQPQHF. The DNA of the CDR3 is TGTGCCAGCAGTCCCCGTTCAGGGGGACAGCCCCAGCATTTT.

V and J are TRBV7-3 and TRBJ2-3; TRBD1 aligns across 7 bases. The CDR3 covers 12 residues. Germline CDR1 reads SGHTA; CDR2 reads FQGTGA. Unmatched junction bases numbered 1, after V lost 4 bases and J lost 6 bases. The CDR3 is CASSSDRDTQYF. The DNA for the CDR3 is TGTGCCAGCAGCTCGGACAGGGATACGCAGTATTTT.

The rearrangement links TRBV25-1 to TRBJ2-7; D not resolved. CDR1 and CDR2 from the germline V gene are MGHDK and SYGVNS. The CDR3 spans 14 residues. The ends were cut back, 8 bases at V and 7 bases at J, with 21 bases in the middle. DNA of the CDR3: TGTGCCAGCTCCATGAGAAGGCCCCCTGGGGAGCAGTACTTC. The encoded protein is CASSMRRPPGEQYF.

The chain couples TRBV30 to TRBJ1-1; D is perhaps TRBD1 (6 bases). Germline CDR1 GTSNPN, CDR2 SVGIG (reference sequence). The CDR3 spans 13 residues. V was cut by 5 bases and J by 4 bases, with 14 bases left in between. The CDR3 nucleotides are TGTGCCTGGGAGACAGGCAGCGGCACTGAAGCTTTCTTT. Protein: CAWETGSGTEAFF.

The CDR3, as DNA: TGTGCCAGCAGTTACGCGGGCAATAACTATGGCTACACCTTC. This sequence encodes CASSYAGNNYGYTF. The chain employs TRBV6-6 and TRBJ1-2; D gene uncertain. Trimming pared 2 bases from V and 1 base from J, leaving 8 bases between. Germline-derived CDR1 and CDR2 are MNHNY and SVGAGI (reference sequence). This CDR3 is 14 amino acids long.

V usage is TRBV5-1 and J usage is TRBJ1-3, with TRBD1 as a possible D gene (5 bases). This CDR3 comprises 14 residues. Trimming left V 2 bases short and J 10 bases short, with 16 bases between. Germline-derived CDR1 and CDR2 are SGHRS and YFSETQ. The CDR3 sequence: CASSFETAEQTIYF. The CDR3 bases are TGCGCCAGCAGCTTTGAGACAGCCGAGCAAACCATATATTTT. Combining the CDR3 with reference TRBV5-1 and TRBJ1-3 gives the whole variable domain KAGVTQTPRYLIKTRGQQVTLSCSPISGHRSVSWYQQTPGQGLQFLFEYFSETQRNKGNFPGRFSGRQFSNSRSEMNVSTLELGDSALYLCASSFETAEQTIYFGEGSWLTVV.

This chain joins TRBV14 and TRBJ2-7, with TRBD1 matching over 7 bases. Germline values: CDR1 SGHDN, CDR2 FVKESK. With 2 bases clipped from V and 6 bases from J, the junction kept 4 bases outside the gene matches. The CDR3 loop spans 13 amino acids. CDR3 bases: TGTGCCAGCAGCCAACAGGGGGTAGGCGAGCAGTACTTC. The encoded protein is CASSQQGVGEQYF.

The chain couples TRBV9 to TRBJ2-1, with TRBD2 identical over 12 bases. V lost 0 bases to trimming and J lost 0 bases; unmatched junction nucleotides: 1. The CDR3 runs 17 residues. CDR1 is SGDLS and CDR2 is YYNGEE in the germline V gene. The DNA of the CDR3 is TGTGCCAGCAGCGTAGGGACTAGCGGGACCTCCTACAATGAGCAGTTCTTC. Translating it yields CASSVGTSGTSYNEQFF.

This rearrangement joins TRBV5-4 to TRBJ2-7; 7 nucleotides match TRBD2. The CDR3 covers 13 residues. Germline V gene sequence: CDR1 SGHNT, CDR2 YYREEE (reference sequence). The J segment lost 2 bases and the V segment lost 3 bases, leaving 2 bases of the junction unmatched. Written as DNA, the CDR3 is TGTGCCAGCAGCTGGGGGAGGGCCTACGAGCAGTACTTC. This codes for CASSWGRAYEQYF. Supplemented by reference TRBV5-4 and TRBJ2-7, the full variable domain reads ETGVTQSPTHLIKTRGQQVTLRCSSQSGHNTVSWYQQALGQGPQFIFQYYREEENGRGNFPPRFSGLQFPNYSSELNVNALELDDSALYLCASSWGRAYEQYFGPGTRLTVT.

This clone has only a few counts. The chain uses TRBV5-8 and TRBJ2-7; D gene ambiguous. Germline V gene sequence: CDR1 SGHTS, CDR2 YDEGEE. The CDR3 has 11 residues. Trimming cost V 1 base and J 6 bases, with 5 bases left between them. The CDR3 spells CASSLSVEQYF. Here the CDR3 DNA reads TGTGCCAGCAGCTTGTCCGTCGAGCAGTACTTC.

The CDR3 spells CASSTDRDRLYEQYF. The CDR3 DNA is TGTGCCAGCAGCACCGACCGGGACAGACTATACGAGCAGTACTTC. This chain joins TRBV11-2 and TRBJ2-7; 7 bases map to TRBD1. With 5 bases clipped from V and 4 bases from J, the junction kept 11 bases outside the gene matches. Germline assignment: CDR1 SGHAT and CDR2 FQNNGV. CDR3 length equals 15 residues.

V usage is TRBV2 and J usage is TRBJ2-1; D is possibly TRBD2 (6 bases). V lost 8 bases and J 0 bases, leaving 17 bases between the germline ends. CDR1 and CDR2 from the germline V gene are SNHLY and FYNNEI. The CDR3 length is 16 residues. The CDR3 reads CASARSGLSSYNEQFF. For the CDR3, the DNA is TGTGCCAGCGCAAGAAGCGGGCTGAGCTCCTACAATGAGCAGTTCTTC.

This clone was detected only a few times. This chain uses TRBV10-1 with TRBJ2-7; D gene uncertain. Germline CDR1 WNHNN, CDR2 SYGVQD (reference sequence). The length of the CDR3 is 13 residues. V gave up 2 bases and J gave up 6 bases, with 11 bases separating them. The CDR3 nucleotides read TGCGCCAGCAGTGAGGTGCTGGCTTCCGAGCAGTACTTC. Protein product: CASSEVLASEQYF.

This rearrangement joins TRBV4-2 to TRBJ2-1; 11 bases agree with TRBD2. Germline values: CDR1 LGHNA, CDR2 YNFKEQ. The CDR3 has 16 amino acids. V was pared by 4 bases and J by 4 bases, with 6 bases of the junction left unmatched. CDR3 sequence (DNA): TGTGCCAGCAGCCCGGGACTAGCGGCTATATACAATGAGCAGTTCTTC. Protein sequence: CASSPGLAAIYNEQFF.

V gene TRBV5-6 combines with J gene TRBJ2-6; D unresolved. The CDR3 has 18 amino acids. Germline V gene data show CDR1 as SGHDT and CDR2 as YYEEEE. Trimming cost V 0 bases and J 0 bases, with 13 bases left between them. The CDR3 nucleotides read TGTGCCAGCAGCTTGGTGTGGCAGTCCAGCTCTGGGGCCAACGTCCTGACTTTC. Its translation: CASSLVWQSSSGANVLTF.

V and J are TRBV7-2 and TRBJ1-3, with no clear D. V lost 5 bases and J 4 bases, leaving 9 bases between the germline ends. CDR1 is SGHTA, CDR2 FQGNSA, per germline. CDR3 length equals 13 residues. The CDR3 protein is CASSPAAGNTIYF. Written as DNA, the CDR3 is TGTGCCAGCAGCCCGGCAGCAGGAAACACCATATATTTT.

This chain connects TRBV28 to TRBJ2-7; TRBD1 might be the D (5 bases). Germline loops: CDR1 MDHEN, CDR2 SYDVKM. The V and J ends lost 8 bases and 0 bases respectively, with 14 bases between them. CDR3 size: 14 residues. CDR3 protein: CASHYRRSSYEQYF. The CDR3 bases are TGTGCCAGCCACTACAGGCGAAGCTCCTACGAGCAGTACTTC. The variable domain in full, completed from reference TRBV28 and TRBJ2-7, reads DVKVTQSSRYLVKRTGEKVFLECVQDMDHENMFWYRQDPGLGLRLIYFSYDVKMKEKGDIPEGYSVSREKKERFSLILESASTNQTSMYLCASHYRRSSYEQYFGPGTRLTVT.

The V gene is TRBV9, the J gene TRBJ2-7, with D tentatively TRBD1 (6 bases). The CDR3 totals 16 residues. V was cut by 6 bases and J by 0 bases, with 19 bases left in between. The germline gives CDR1 SGDLS, CDR2 YYNGEE. The CDR3 DNA reads TGTGCCAGCATCAGATCGAGGGGGAGCTGCTCCTACGAGCAGTACTTC. It is translated as CASIRSRGSCSYEQYF.

This clone was detected once. The chain carries TRBV9 and TRBJ2-7; D may be TRBD1 or TRBD2 (5 bases each). The CDR3 has 15 amino acids. Germline V gives CDR1 SGDLS, CDR2 YYNGEE. V was clipped by 3 bases and J by 0 bases, with 13 bases between them. CDR3 residues: CASSARGEISYEQYF. The DNA of the CDR3 is TGTGCCAGCAGCGCCCGAGGGGAGATCTCCTACGAGCAGTACTTC.

J is TRBJ1-1 and V is TRBV5-1, with 9 bases lining up with TRBD1. Trimming took 0 bases from V and 5 from J; bases not matched to a gene: 5. CDR3 length equals 15 residues. Germline V gene sequence: CDR1 SGHRS, CDR2 YFSETQ. The CDR3 reads CASSLEQGARTEAFF. The CDR3 DNA reads as TGCGCCAGCAGCTTGGAACAGGGGGCGCGTACTGAAGCTTTCTTT.

This clone was seen only once. The chain joins TRBV28 to TRBJ1-5; a possible D gene is TRBD1 (5 bases). Trimming left V 2 bases short and J 3 bases short, with 11 bases between. From germline, CDR1 is MDHEN and CDR2 SYDVKM. The CDR3 is made up of 15 amino acids. The CDR3 protein is CASSLPTGHNQPQHF. The DNA of the CDR3 is TGTGCCAGCAGTTTACCAACAGGTCACAATCAGCCCCAGCATTTT.

The chain joins TRBV9 to TRBJ2-3, with D tentatively TRBD1 or TRBD2 (5 bases each). CDR3 length: 19 residues. Trimming left V 5 bases short and J 0 bases short, with 25 bases between. The V gene's germline CDR1 is SGDLS and CDR2 YYNGEE. CDR3 nucleotide sequence: TGTGCCAGCAGTGCCCCCTCCTCCGAGGGGAGCGCTAGCACAGATACGCAGTATTTT. Its translation is CASSAPSSEGSASTDTQYF.

The chain combines TRBV7-3 with TRBJ2-1; 12 bases are shared with TRBD2. The germline CDR1 and CDR2 sequences are SGHTA and FQGTGA. The CDR3 totals 16 residues. The junction had 7 bases not matched to a gene; V was cut back by 0 bases and J by 10 bases. The CDR3 nucleotides read TGTGCCAGCAGCTTAACGTCTAGCGGGAGGGCTGGGGAGCAGTTCTTC. Amino acids: CASSLTSSGRAGEQFF.

The chain is built from TRBV29-1 and TRBJ2-7; 10 bases match TRBD2. CDR3 length: 14 residues. The J segment lost 0 bases and the V segment lost 6 bases, leaving 5 bases of the junction unmatched. Germline CDR1 and CDR2: SQVTM and ANQGSEA. CDR3 region: CSVVLAGSSYEQYF. The CDR3 coding sequence is TGCAGCGTAGTACTAGCGGGAAGCTCCTACGAGCAGTACTTC.

V gene TRBV6-6 combines with J gene TRBJ1-5; tentative D call: TRBD1 (5 bases). V lost 2 bases and J lost 4, with 9 bases in between. The CDR3 is 14 amino acids. Germline lookup yields CDR1 MNHNY and CDR2 SVGAGI (reference sequence). CDR3 amino acids: CASSYEAGNQPQHF. CDR3 sequence (DNA): TGTGCCAGCAGTTACGAGGCAGGGAATCAGCCCCAGCATTTT.

This clone appeared a single time. This chain joins TRBV2 and TRBJ2-2; no definite D call. V gave up 4 bases and J gave up 1 base, with 7 bases separating them. The CDR3 loop spans 14 amino acids. Germline lookup yields CDR1 SNHLY and CDR2 FYNNEI. The CDR3 region is CASSGHGNTGELFF. The CDR3 bases are TGTGCCAGCAGTGGACACGGGAACACCGGGGAGCTGTTTTTT.

This chain links TRBV28 with TRBJ2-3; D possibly corresponds to TRBD1 (7 bases). Trimming removed 10 bases from V and 4 bases from J, with 12 bases in between. Germline V CDR1 and CDR2: MDHEN, SYDVKM. The CDR3 is 12 amino acids. CDR3 protein: CATGGTADTQYF. CDR3 nucleotide sequence: TGTGCCACAGGGGGGACGGCAGATACGCAGTATTTT.

This rearrangement joins TRBV7-6 to TRBJ2-3; unclear D gene. Trimming left V 5 bases short and J 2 bases short, with 20 bases between. Germline values: CDR1 SGHVS, CDR2 FNYEAQ. CDR3 length: 17 residues. The DNA for the CDR3 is TGTGCCAGCAGCCCGACTGTATCCCGGGCTTACACAGATACGCAGTATTTT. This translates into CASSPTVSRAYTDTQYF.